The 5 T cell receptor beta chains below come from one sample, sequenced in a study of Graves' ophthalmopathy and Graves' hyperthyroidism. From RNA, the CDR3 regions of TCR beta chains were amplified and sequenced. After a first-round RT-PCR with HTBI primers, a second-round multiplex PCR was run. TCRdb re-derived calls from the multiplex PCR reads in MiXCR, one entry per CDR3 protein. Altogether roughly 610,000 distinct CDR3 sequences are present, about 20% being singletons, with the ten largest covering about 6.6%. The sequenced material came from peripheral blood. All receptors come from a woman between 18 and 29 years old with stable Graves' hyperthyroidism. Some clones in this sample may be carry-over from other donors' samples.

This clonotype was observed many times. This chain's CDR3 is CASSLDWGGTEAFF. CDR3 nucleotides: TGTGCCAGCAGCTTGGACTGGGGTGGCACTGAAGCTTTCTTT. The rearrangement joins TRBV7-9 to TRBJ1-1; D uncertain. Germline lookup yields CDR1 SEHNR and CDR2 FQNEAQ (reference sequence). This CDR3 is built from 14 residues. Trimming shortened V by 3 bases and J by 4 bases, and 12 bases separated the two germline ends.

This clonotype was seen at least ten times. V gene TRBV6-1 combines with J gene TRBJ1-1; D ambiguous. The CDR3 length is 13 residues. The ends were cut back, 2 bases at V and 8 bases at J, with 12 bases in the middle. CDR1 and CDR2 from the germline V gene are MNHNS and SASEGT. CDR3 loop: CASSELTFREAFF. As DNA, the CDR3 is TGTGCCAGCAGTGAACTAACCTTTCGGGAAGCTTTCTTT.

This chain joins TRBV5-1 and TRBJ2-7; 8 bases fit TRBD2. CDR1 and CDR2 from the germline V gene are SGHRS and YFSETQ. The length of the CDR3 is 14 residues. J lost 4 bases, V lost 7 bases, and 10 bases had no gene match. CDR3 amino acids: CASRSGSGRYEQYF. The CDR3 nucleotides read TGCGCCAGCCGGAGCGGGAGTGGAAGGTACGAGCAGTACTTC.

The genes are TRBV12-3 or TRBV12-4 and TRBJ2-5; 10 bases align to TRBD2. CDR3 length equals 14 residues. The V and J ends lost 7 bases and 4 bases, in that order; junction bases with no gene match: 6. DNA of the CDR3: TGTGCCAGCAAGCGGGGGGGCGCGGGAGAGACCCAGTACTTC. It codes for CASKRGGAGETQYF.

This clonotype was counted ten times or more. This chain joins TRBV29-1 and TRBJ1-2, with D possibly TRBD1 on 5 matching bases. The CDR3 extends over 14 amino acids. Per germline, CDR1 SQVTM and CDR2 ANQGSEA. Trimming removed 7 bases at V and 4 bases at J, with 19 bases between. The CDR3 here is CSADGGGSSYGYTF. The DNA for the CDR3 is TGCAGCGCAGATGGGGGGGGATCCTCCTATGGCTACACCTTC.